A single sample gave rise to the 29 T cell receptor beta chains below, sequenced in a study of T-cell reconstitution after alpha-beta-depleted transplantation in children. Unique molecular identifiers featured in how the TCRbeta library was prepared. TCRdb processed the PCR reads anew with MiXCR; each CDR3 protein has one entry. The sample consists of approximately 230,000 distinct CDR3 sequences, 20% to 30% of them appearing once. Sequences were derived from PBMCs, mostly from graft donor cells, sampled 360 days after TCRalphabeta/CD19-depleted stem cell transplant. The source is a female patient between 2 and 15 years old who had a stem cell transplant for congenital amegakaryocytic thrombocytopenia, so the T cells may come from the graft donor.

This clonotype has at least ten counts. The chain joins TRBV10-3 to TRBJ2-1; no definite D call. CDR1 and CDR2 (germline): ENHRY, SYGVKD. CDR3 size: 14 residues. V lost 2 bases, J lost 8 bases, and 13 bases lay in between. The CDR3 nucleotides are TGTGCCATCAGTGAGCTGCCCTTCGGGCATGAGCAGTTCTTC. Translation gives CAISELPFGHEQFF.

This sequence joins TRBV19 and TRBJ2-3; 8 bases are shared with TRBD1. Germline V gene data show CDR1 as LNHDA and CDR2 as SQIVND (reference sequence). V gave up 9 bases and J gave up 2 bases; unmatched junction bases: 7. The CDR3 covers 14 residues. CDR3 nucleotide sequence: TGTGCCAGCACCAGGACAGGGAACACAGATACGCAGTATTTT. It is translated as CASTRTGNTDTQYF.

The table lists this clonotype with many counts. The chain carries TRBV12-3 or TRBV12-4 and TRBJ2-7; 7 bases line up with TRBD1. With V trimmed by 5 bases and J by 10 bases, 5 bases remained unmatched. CDR3 length equals 11 residues. CDR3 sequence: CASSPGTEQYF. DNA for the CDR3: TGTGCCAGCAGTCCGGGGACAGAACAGTACTTC.

The chain links TRBV7-6 to TRBJ2-2, with 11 nucleotides matching TRBD2. The CDR3 extends over 17 amino acids. The trim removed 7 bases at V and 1 base at J, leaving 8 bases unmatched. Germline CDR1 is SGHVS and CDR2 is FNYEAQ. The CDR3 spells CASTWPTSGRNTGELFF. The CDR3 DNA is TGTGCCAGCACCTGGCCTACTAGCGGGAGGAACACCGGGGAGCTGTTTTTT.

For this clonotype: One junction end disagrees with the germline gene, perhaps due to a read error. The gene calls are TRBV6-2 or TRBV6-3 and TRBJ2-7, with a tentative D call TRBD1 (5 bases). The CDR3 runs to 13 residues. CDR1 and CDR2 (germline): MNHEY, SVGEGT. The CDR3 reads CASSYSNRISSTF. CDR3 coding DNA: TGTGCCAGCAGTTACTCGAACAGGATCTCCTCGACATTC.

This clonotype was picked up many times. This sequence joins TRBV12-3 or TRBV12-4 and TRBJ2-2, with D unresolved. V was trimmed by 5 bases and J by 4 bases, leaving 14 bases between them. The length of the CDR3 is 15 residues. The CDR3 DNA sequence: TGTGCCAGCAGTCCCGAGAGCGTGGGCACCGGGGAGCTGTTTTTT. As protein: CASSPESVGTGELFF.

The chain combines TRBV20-1 with TRBJ2-4; 11 nucleotides agree with TRBD2. CDR1 is DFQATT and CDR2 is SNEGSKA in the germline V gene (reference sequence). This CDR3 is 18 amino acids long. Trimming cost V 0 bases and J 3 bases; bases outside gene matches: 10. The CDR3 loop reads CSAREGLAGPLDKNIQYF. CDR3 coding DNA: TGCAGTGCTAGAGAAGGACTAGCGGGTCCTTTGGACAAAAACATTCAGTACTTC.

V usage is TRBV4-1 and J usage is TRBJ2-7; tentatively, D is TRBD1 (5 bases). With 3 bases removed from V and 3 bases from J, the gap between germline ends came to 18 bases. In germline, CDR1 is MGHRA, CDR2 YSYEKL. This CDR3 comprises 16 residues. DNA for the CDR3: TGCGCCAGCAGCCACCGAATCCCGACAGTGGGCTACGAGCAGTACTTC. This translates into CASSHRIPTVGYEQYF.

This clonotype was observed a handful of times. The chain carries TRBV6-1 and TRBJ2-6; D is unclear. The CDR3 length is 14 residues. Trimming stripped 8 bases from V and 0 bases from J, with 8 bases between. Germline values: CDR1 MNHNS, CDR2 SASEGT. In nucleotides, the CDR3 is TGTGCCAGCCGCCGTTACTCTGGGGCCAACGTCCTGACTTTC. It codes for CASRRYSGANVLTF.

The rearrangement joins TRBV25-1 to TRBJ1-5, with D perhaps TRBD1 (5 bases). The V and J ends lost 8 bases and 9 bases respectively, with 20 bases between them. Per germline, CDR1 MGHDK and CDR2 SYGVNS. The CDR3 spans 14 residues. The CDR3 is CASPEATGWGPQHF. The CDR3 region has the DNA TGTGCCAGCCCTGAAGCAACAGGATGGGGGCCCCAGCATTTT.

The chain joins TRBV9 to TRBJ1-6; possibly TRBD1 for D (6 bases). With 1 base removed from V and 10 bases from J, the gap between germline ends came to 15 bases. The length of the CDR3 is 15 residues. Germline CDR1 reads SGDLS; CDR2 reads YYNGEE. This CDR3 reads CASSVKPLGGSPLHF. In nucleotides, the CDR3 is TGTGCCAGCAGCGTAAAGCCGTTAGGGGGGTCACCCCTCCACTTT.

This clonotype has a count of ten or more. The chain combines TRBV7-2 with TRBJ2-3; D unclear. Germline V gives CDR1 SGHTA, CDR2 FQGNSA. V was trimmed by 5 bases and J by 0 bases, leaving 9 bases between them. CDR3 size: 14 residues. The CDR3 loop reads CASSPYTSTDTQYF. The CDR3, as DNA: TGTGCCAGCAGCCCGTACACTAGCACAGATACGCAGTATTTT.

The table lists this clonotype with a few counts. The genes are TRBV11-2 and TRBJ2-7; 8 bases align to TRBD1. There are 17 residues in the CDR3. V shed 3 bases and J 5 bases; nucleotides not matched to a gene: 15. CDR1 and CDR2 from the germline V gene are SGHAT and FQNNGV. CDR3 sequence: CASSFPPWAGGFDEQYF. As DNA, the CDR3 is TGTGCCAGCAGCTTCCCGCCCTGGGCAGGGGGCTTCGACGAGCAGTACTTC.

The J gene is TRBJ1-4, the V gene TRBV12-3 or TRBV12-4; 9 bases are shared with TRBD1. The ends lost 3 bases at V and 10 bases at J; junction bases unmatched: 9. The CDR3 totals 15 residues. CDR3 bases: TGTGCCAGCAGTTTCGGCCCGGGACAGGGAGGAAAACTGTTTTTT. Translation: CASSFGPGQGGKLFF.

This clonotype has more than one count but fewer than ten. The V call is TRBV3-1, the J call TRBJ1-2; 7 nucleotides align to TRBD1. V trimming: 7 bases; J trimming: 3 bases; junction bases outside the gene matches: 11. This CDR3 comprises 15 residues. Germline CDR1 and CDR2: LGHDT and YNNKEL (reference sequence). The CDR3: CASNARAGGDYGYTF. The CDR3 DNA reads TGTGCCAGCAACGCGAGGGCAGGGGGAGACTATGGCTACACCTTC.

This clonotype was counted only a few times. The CDR3 sequence is CASSLGLRWEQFF. For the CDR3, the DNA is TGCGCCAGCAGCCTGGGACTTCGTTGGGAGCAGTTCTTC. This chain connects TRBV5-1 to TRBJ2-1; TRBD2 is a possible D gene (6 bases). Trimming shortened V by 4 bases and J by 10 bases, and 15 bases separated the two germline ends. The germline V gene encodes CDR1 SGHRS and CDR2 YFSETQ. This CDR3 has 13 residues.

CDR3 loop: CASSWGQVADTQYF. As DNA, the CDR3 is TGTGCCAGCAGCTGGGGACAGGTAGCAGATACGCAGTATTTT. The rearrangement links TRBV7-6 to TRBJ2-3; TRBD1 agrees at 8 bases. V gave up 4 bases and J gave up 4 bases; unmatched junction bases: 4. The CDR3 has 14 residues. CDR1 SGHVS and CDR2 FNYEAQ come from the germline V gene.

This clonotype has ten or more counts. V usage is TRBV28 and J usage is TRBJ1-5; TRBD1 matches at 8 bases. The V gene's germline CDR1 is MDHEN and CDR2 SYDVKM. J lost 2 bases, V lost 5 bases, and 8 bases had no gene match. This CDR3 comprises 16 residues. The CDR3 loop is CASSILQGAGNQPQHF. CDR3 nucleotide sequence: TGTGCCAGCAGTATTCTGCAGGGGGCAGGCAATCAGCCCCAGCATTTT.

The chain has TRBV5-1 and TRBJ2-7, with 8 bases that match TRBD1. V was pared by 0 bases and J by 0 bases, with 2 bases of the junction left unmatched. The length of the CDR3 is 15 residues. Germline V CDR1 and CDR2: SGHRS, YFSETQ. The CDR3 region has the DNA TGCGCCAGCAGCTTGGGACAGGGGAGCTCCTACGAGCAGTACTTC. Its protein is CASSLGQGSSYEQYF.

This clonotype has more than one count but fewer than ten. The V gene is TRBV10-3, the J gene TRBJ2-3; 8 bases map to TRBD2. The V gene's germline CDR1 is ENHRY and CDR2 SYGVKD. The CDR3 runs to 19 residues. The V and J ends lost 0 bases and 1 base, in that order; junction bases with no gene match: 12. The DNA for the CDR3 is TGTGCCATCAGTGAGTCTGGACGGGGGACTAGTTCGGGCACAGATACGCAGTATTTT. Translating gives CAISESGRGTSSGTDTQYF.

This rearrangement joins TRBV4-1 to TRBJ1-2, with 8 nucleotides matching TRBD1. V was pared by 1 base and J by 1 base, with 2 bases of the junction left unmatched. Germline CDR1 is MGHRA and CDR2 is YSYEKL. The CDR3 runs to 15 residues. The CDR3 loop is CASSQAGQVNYGYTF. CDR3 DNA: TGCGCCAGCAGCCAAGCGGGACAGGTTAACTATGGCTACACCTTC.

This clonotype was detected a few times. The chain combines TRBV29-1 with TRBJ2-2; 9 bases line up with TRBD1. The trim removed 6 bases at V and 1 base at J, leaving 9 bases unmatched. The CDR3 length is 16 residues. CDR1 and CDR2 (germline): SQVTM, ANQGSEA. The CDR3 is CSVKFRGQGNTGELFF. In nucleotides, the CDR3 is TGCAGCGTAAAATTTCGGGGACAGGGGAACACCGGGGAGCTGTTTTTT.

The chain combines TRBV5-6 with TRBJ2-2; D is unresolved. V lost 0 bases and J 7 bases, leaving 10 bases between the germline ends. The length of the CDR3 is 14 residues. Germline V CDR1 and CDR2: SGHDT, YYEEEE. The CDR3 is CASSLETRLGELFF. The CDR3 DNA sequence: TGTGCCAGCAGCTTGGAGACACGCCTCGGGGAGCTGTTTTTT.

This clonotype was observed a few times. The CDR3 region is CASSWDFLLYAGELFF. For the CDR3, the DNA is TGCGCCAGCAGCTGGGACTTTCTGCTTTACGCCGGGGAGCTGTTTTTT. This chain uses TRBV5-1 with TRBJ2-2; weak D call: TRBD2 (6 bases). The CDR3 has 16 amino acids. Trimming removed 3 bases at V and 6 bases at J, with 18 bases between. Germline V gene sequence: CDR1 SGHRS, CDR2 YFSETQ. The complete variable domain, with remaining parts taken from reference TRBV5-1 and TRBJ2-2, reads KAGVTQTPRYLIKTRGQQVTLSCSPISGHRSVSWYQQTPGQGLQFLFEYFSETQRNKGNFPGRFSGRQFSNSRSEMNVSTLELGDSALYLCASSWDFLLYAGELFFGEGSRLTVL.

The chain links TRBV20-1 to TRBJ2-5; 7 positions agree with TRBD1. The CDR3 spans 16 residues. The germline V gene encodes CDR1 DFQATT and CDR2 SNEGSKA (reference sequence). Trimming cost V 0 bases and J 4 bases; bases outside gene matches: 11. CDR3 nucleotide sequence: TGCAGTGCTAGAGAATCGGAGACAGGGATGGGAGAGACCCAGTACTTC. It codes for CSARESETGMGETQYF.

This rearrangement joins TRBV7-2 to TRBJ2-5; TRBD2 agrees at 11 bases. The CDR3 extends over 16 amino acids. Germline V gene lookup returns CDR1 SGHTA and CDR2 FQGNSA. The V and J ends lost 5 bases and 5 bases, in that order; junction bases with no gene match: 10. The CDR3 sequence is CASSPNTGTSGETQYF. CDR3 DNA sequence: TGTGCCAGCAGCCCTAACACCGGGACTAGCGGTGAGACCCAGTACTTC.

This clonotype was counted a few times. V gene TRBV28 combines with J gene TRBJ2-7; D gene ambiguous. Germline V gene lookup returns CDR1 MDHEN and CDR2 SYDVKM. With 5 bases removed from V and 7 bases from J, the gap between germline ends came to 12 bases. CDR3 size: 12 residues. CDR3 in amino acids: CASSPEVGEQYF. The CDR3 DNA reads TGTGCCAGCAGTCCTGAAGTGGGTGAGCAGTACTTC.

The rearrangement links TRBV29-1 to TRBJ2-7; TRBD1 aligns across 10 bases. Germline V gene data show CDR1 as SQVTM and CDR2 as ANQGSEA. Trimming took 6 bases from V and 0 from J; bases not matched to a gene: 11. The CDR3 covers 16 residues. As DNA, the CDR3 is TGCAGCGTCCGTACGACAGGGGGCTTTACCTCCTACGAGCAGTACTTC. Amino acids: CSVRTTGGFTSYEQYF.

The chain links TRBV19 to TRBJ1-5, with a possible D match to TRBD1 (5 bases). There are 15 residues in the CDR3. The V and J ends lost 6 bases and 9 bases respectively, with 21 bases between them. Germline CDR1 reads LNHDA; CDR2 reads SQIVND (reference sequence). The CDR3 coding sequence is TGTGCCAGTAGCCTGGGACTGCCGTTTGGTCGGCCCCAGCATTTT. It encodes CASSLGLPFGRPQHF.